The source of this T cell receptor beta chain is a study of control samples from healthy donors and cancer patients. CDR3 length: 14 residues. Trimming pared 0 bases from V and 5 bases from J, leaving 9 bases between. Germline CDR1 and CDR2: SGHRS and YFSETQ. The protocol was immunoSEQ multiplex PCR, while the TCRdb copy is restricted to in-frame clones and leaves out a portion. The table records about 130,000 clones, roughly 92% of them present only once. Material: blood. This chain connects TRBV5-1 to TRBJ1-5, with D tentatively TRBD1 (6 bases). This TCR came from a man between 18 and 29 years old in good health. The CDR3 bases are TGCGCCAGCAGCTTGGACGGGGGGCATCAGCCCCAGCATTTT. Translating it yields CASSLDGGHQPQHF.